Listed below are T cell receptor beta chains from one sample, sequenced in a study of shared T cell receptors in the human thymus. Generated by immunoSEQ multiplex PCR, the TCRdb table keeps only in-frame clones and is missing some. The profile covers 500,000 to 550,000 clones, with 70% to 80% appearing a single time and about 0.013% taken by the ten largest. These data also formed part of another study, on human thymus T cells.

Source material: thymocytes. The receptors stem from a boy in the first two years of life with a congenital heart defect. CDR3s include the opening cysteine and the closing phenylalanine or tryptophan. The D gene is left open where the match is weak.

D: TRBD1
J: TRBJ2-5
V: TRBV27
DNA: TGTGCCAGCAGTACCAATACAGGGGGCCTCGGTAAAGGGACCCAGTACTTC
CDR3: CASSTNTGGLGKGTQYF

D: NA
J: TRBJ2-7
V: TRBV5-6
DNA: TGTGCCAGCAGCTTGACTCCCTACGAGCAGTACTTC
CDR3: CASSLTPYEQYF

D: TRBD1
J: TRBJ1-3
V: TRBV5-4
DNA: TGTGCCAGCAGCCCCCAGATCGAGGGGGCGGGAAACACCATATATTTT
CDR3: CASSPQIEGAGNTIYF

D: NA
J: TRBJ1-1
V: TRBV7-9
DNA: TGTGCCAGCAGCTTAGGGAGGACTGAAGCTTTCTTT
CDR3: CASSLGRTEAFF

D: TRBD1
J: TRBJ1-2
V: TRBV6-5
DNA: TGTGCCAGCAGTCCCGGAGGGGGACAGGAGCATGGCTACACCTTC
CDR3: CASSPGGGQEHGYTF

D: NA
J: TRBJ2-7
V: TRBV5-1
DNA: TGCGCCAGCAGCTTGGCTGGAGGTACCTACGAGCAGTACTTC
CDR3: CASSLAGGTYEQYF

D: NA
J: TRBJ1-5
V: TRBV19
DNA: TGTGCCAGTAGTATTCCACAGGGCGGGGGCCAGCCCCAGCATTTT
CDR3: CASSIPQGGGQPQHF

D: NA
J: TRBJ2-7
V: TRBV6-4
DNA: TGTGCCAGCAGCGAGCGGCCGGGGGCCTACGAGCAGTACTTC
CDR3: CASSERPGAYEQYF

D: TRBD1
J: TRBJ2-7
V: TRBV19
DNA: TGTGCCAGTAGTTCAGAGGGGGGACAGGGATCCGGCGAGCAGTACTTC
CDR3: CASSSEGGQGSGEQYF

D: NA
J: TRBJ2-7
V: TRBV27
DNA: TGTGCCAGCAGTTCCCGAACACAGGGAGAGGACGAGCAGTACTTC
CDR3: CASSSRTQGEDEQYF

D: NA
J: TRBJ1-3
V: TRBV5-5
DNA: TGTGCCAGCAGCTTGGTGCAGGTGAGCTCTGGAAACACCATATATTTT
CDR3: CASSLVQVSSGNTIYF

D: TRBD1
J: TRBJ2-6
V: TRBV19
DNA: TGTGCCAGTAAGGGGGCAGGGGATCTCTCTGGGGCCAACGTCCTGACTTTC
CDR3: CASKGAGDLSGANVLTF

D: TRBD2
J: TRBJ2-7
V: TRBV14
DNA: TGTGCCAGCAGCTCCGGGACTAGCGACAACTACGAGCAGTACTTC
CDR3: CASSSGTSDNYEQYF

D: TRBD2
J: TRBJ2-3
V: TRBV15
DNA: TGTGCCACCAGCTCTCGTAGGACTAGCGGGGAGGATACGCAGTATTTT
CDR3: CATSSRRTSGEDTQYF